These 23 T cell receptor beta chains came from one sample sequenced in a study of Graves' ophthalmopathy and Graves' hyperthyroidism. TCR beta CDR3 regions were amplified from RNA transcripts. HTBI-primed first-round RT-PCR preceded second-round multiplex PCR. One entry per CDR3 protein results from TCRdb running MiXCR on the multiplex PCR reads. The repertoire has about 370,000 distinct CDR3 sequences, about a sixth of them found once; the top ten carry 2% to 3%. Specimen: peripheral blood. These receptors all stem from an adult woman with stable Graves' hyperthyroidism.

This clonotype showed up many times. The gene calls are TRBV6-2 or TRBV6-3 and TRBJ2-5; no reliable D call. Trimming took 4 bases from V and 7 from J, leaving 7 bases between them. The CDR3 contains 11 residues. The germline V gene encodes CDR1 MNHEY and CDR2 SVGEGT. CDR3 DNA sequence: TGTGCCAGCAGTTCGTTTTGGACCCAGTACTTC. Protein sequence: CASSSFWTQYF.

This clonotype was counted many times. The chain joins TRBV19 to TRBJ1-1; D is unclear. The CDR3 runs to 14 residues. The germline V and J ends were trimmed by 4 bases and 1 base, with 10 bases remaining between them. Looked up from germline, CDR1 is LNHDA and CDR2 is SQIVND (reference sequence). CDR3 protein: CASSTPMENTEAFF. The CDR3 DNA follows: TGTGCCAGTAGTACCCCGATGGAGAACACTGAAGCTTTCTTT.

The CDR3 spells CASSYGHLNQPQHF. In nucleotides, the CDR3 is TGTGCCAGCAGTTACGGGCACCTCAATCAGCCCCAGCATTTT. V gene TRBV6-2 or TRBV6-3 combines with J gene TRBJ1-5; D not resolved. There are 14 residues in the CDR3. CDR1 and CDR2 from the germline V gene are MNHEY and SVGEGT. Trimming left V 2 bases short and J 3 bases short, with 8 bases between.

This clonotype was detected only a few times. V gene TRBV20-1 combines with J gene TRBJ2-3, with 9 bases aligning to TRBD2. The CDR3 totals 15 residues. Germline V gives CDR1 DFQATT, CDR2 SNEGSKA (reference sequence). With V trimmed by 0 bases and J by 2 bases, 3 bases remained unmatched. CDR3 bases: TGCAGTGCTAGAGATGCTAGCGGGGACACAGATACGCAGTATTTT. Translation: CSARDASGDTDTQYF.

This clonotype was detected a few times. A much larger clone sits a single nucleotide away, making a read error possible. This chain connects TRBV30 to TRBJ1-5; perhaps TRBD1 as D (6 bases). The germline V and J ends were trimmed by 0 bases and 5 bases, with 8 bases remaining between them. The CDR3 runs 13 residues. Germline-derived CDR1 and CDR2 are GTSNPN and SVGIG (reference sequence). The CDR3 DNA reads TGTGCCTGGAGTGTAAAGGGGGATCAGCCCCAGCATTTT. Its protein is CAWSVKGDQPQHF.

There are many counts of this clonotype. The J gene is TRBJ1-2, the V gene TRBV10-3, with D maybe TRBD1 (5 bases). V was shortened by 3 bases and J by 5 bases, with 13 bases between the two germline ends. This CDR3 spans 14 amino acids. Per germline, CDR1 ENHRY and CDR2 SYGVKD. The CDR3 is CAISEQDAPYGYTF. The DNA of the CDR3 is TGTGCCATCAGTGAACAGGACGCCCCATATGGCTACACCTTC.

This clonotype was seen repeatedly, ten times or more. The CDR3 nucleotides read TGCAGTGCTCGAGGGGGGAGGAACATACCCACAAACTATGGCTACACCTTC. Protein sequence: CSARGGRNIPTNYGYTF. The chain recombines TRBV20-1 with TRBJ1-2, with D maybe TRBD1 (6 bases). V was clipped by 5 bases and J by 2 bases, with 24 bases between them. The CDR3 has 17 residues. Germline V gene data show CDR1 as DFQATT and CDR2 as SNEGSKA (reference sequence).

This clonotype occurred many times. V gene TRBV2 combines with J gene TRBJ2-5; D gene unclear. Trimming left V 7 bases short and J 2 bases short, with 11 bases between. This CDR3 comprises 13 residues. Germline loops: CDR1 SNHLY, CDR2 FYNNEI. The CDR3 DNA reads TGTGCCAGCATTAAGACACGTCAAGAGACCCAGTACTTC. Amino acids: CASIKTRQETQYF.

This clonotype was observed at least ten times. This chain links TRBV20-1 with TRBJ2-4; D may be TRBD1 or TRBD2 (5 bases each). This CDR3 has 13 amino acids. Between the trimmed V and J ends, which lost 3 bases and 5 bases, there was a span of 11 bases. CDR1 and CDR2 from the germline V gene are DFQATT and SNEGSKA (reference sequence). CDR3 nucleotides: TGCAGTGCTAGTGAGGGGCCCCAAAACATTCAGTACTTC. This sequence encodes CSASEGPQNIQYF.

This clonotype was found many times. The chain has TRBV6-5 and TRBJ1-1; the D gene is possibly TRBD1 (6 bases). From germline, CDR1 is MNHEY and CDR2 SVGAGI. Trimming took off 4 bases at V and 5 bases at J, with 11 bases between the two ends. CDR3 length equals 13 residues. The CDR3 DNA reads as TGTGCCAGCAGTTTCCAGCAGGGGACTGAAGCTTTCTTT. Encoded protein: CASSFQQGTEAFF.

This clonotype was seen repeatedly, ten times or more. This chain joins TRBV24-1 and TRBJ2-7, with 9 bases fitting TRBD1. Germline V lookup: CDR1 KGHDR, CDR2 SFDVKD. The CDR3 length is 14 residues. After removal of 5 bases from V and 4 bases from J, the junction contained 5 bases not matched to a gene. Written as DNA, the CDR3 is TGTGCCACCAGTGGATCCGGGACAGGGTACGAGCAGTACTTC. It translates to CATSGSGTGYEQYF.

In its sample, this clonotype was seen many times. The CDR3 DNA sequence: TGCAGCGCCGAGCCAGGGGAGACCCAGTACTTC. This translates into CSAEPGETQYF. V gene TRBV29-1 combines with J gene TRBJ2-5; D perhaps matches TRBD1 (5 bases). This CDR3 is 11 amino acids long. The V gene's germline CDR1 is SQVTM and CDR2 ANQGSEA. V was cut by 7 bases and J by 5 bases, with 11 bases left in between.

This clonotype was counted ten times or more. V and J are TRBV19 and TRBJ1-2, with D unclear. V was clipped by 4 bases and J by 2 bases, with 5 bases between them. Looked up from germline, CDR1 is LNHDA and CDR2 is SQIVND (reference sequence). This CDR3 is built from 12 residues. CDR3: CASSKDNYGYTF. The CDR3 coding sequence is TGTGCCAGTAGTAAGGACAACTATGGCTACACCTTC. Complete variable domain (other parts from reference TRBV19 and TRBJ1-2): DGGITQSPKYLFRKEGQNVTLSCEQNLNHDAMYWYRQDPGQGLRLIYYSQIVNDFQKGDIAEGYSVSREKKESFPLTVTSAQKNPTAFYLCASSKDNYGYTFGSGTRLTVV.

In its sample, this clonotype was seen once. One junction end does not reproduce the germline sequence, and a read error may be involved. V gene TRBV7-9 combines with J gene TRBJ1-5; D uncertain. CDR1 and CDR2 (germline): SEHNR, FQNEAQ (reference sequence). This CDR3 is built from 13 residues. The CDR3 sequence is CACSLNSNQPQHF. The CDR3 DNA is TGTGCCTGCAGCTTGAATAGCAATCAGCCCCAGCATTTT.

This clonotype was seen repeatedly, ten times or more. The V and J genes are TRBV6-1 and TRBJ2-7; possibly TRBD1 or TRBD2 for D (5 bases each). Germline V gene sequence: CDR1 MNHNS, CDR2 SASEGT. V was shortened by 8 bases and J by 2 bases, with 16 bases between the two germline ends. This CDR3 is 14 amino acids long. CDR3: CASSPGPKPYEQYF. The DNA of the CDR3 is TGTGCCAGCTCTCCGGGACCGAAACCCTACGAGCAGTACTTC.

The sample holds many counts of this clonotype. The chain recombines TRBV6-2 or TRBV6-3 with TRBJ2-7, with 7 bases matching TRBD1. Trimming at V came to 0 bases and at J to 5 bases, leaving 10 bases not matched to a gene. The CDR3 length is 16 residues. Germline-derived CDR1 and CDR2 are MNHEY and SVGEGT. The CDR3 loop reads CASSYSLGQASHEQYF. The CDR3, as DNA: TGTGCCAGCAGTTACTCACTTGGACAGGCTTCCCACGAGCAGTACTTC.

For this clonotype: A read error may explain this, as a much larger clone is one base away. J is TRBJ2-7 and V is TRBV4-1; D remains unclear. From germline, CDR1 is MGHRA and CDR2 YSYEKL. V was cut by 3 bases and J by 4 bases, with 16 bases left in between. The CDR3 covers 15 residues. This chain's CDR3 is CASSHPPTRIYEQYF. The CDR3 DNA is TGCGCCAGCAGCCACCCCCCGACCAGAATTTACGAGCAGTACTTC.

In this sample, this clonotype turned up many times. The chain recombines TRBV7-2 with TRBJ2-5, with D tentatively TRBD2 (5 bases). Between the trimmed V and J ends, which lost 3 bases and 4 bases, there was a span of 12 bases. Germline CDR1 is SGHTA and CDR2 is FQGNSA. The CDR3 is 14 amino acids. The CDR3 reads CASSLRSSTETQYF. The CDR3 region has the DNA TGTGCCAGCAGCTTGAGGTCTAGCACAGAGACCCAGTACTTC. Variable domain in full (rest from reference TRBV7-2 and TRBJ2-5): GAGVSQSPSNKVTEKGKDVELRCDPISGHTALYWYRQSLGQGLEFLIYFQGNSAPDKSGLPSDRFSAERTGGSVSTLTIQRTQQEDSAVYLCASSLRSSTETQYFGPGTRLLVL.

In its sample, this clonotype was seen many times. The V call is TRBV12-3 or TRBV12-4, the J call TRBJ2-4; 11 nucleotides agree with TRBD2. The CDR3 covers 13 residues. V gave up 3 bases and J gave up 13 bases; unmatched junction bases: 5. CDR3 loop: CASSFSGRAPQYF. The CDR3 nucleotides read TGTGCCAGCAGTTTTAGCGGGAGGGCCCCCCAGTACTTC.

This clonotype was seen at least ten times. At one boundary the junction diverges from the germline segment, which might be a read error. CDR3 protein: CARRGANTGELFF. The CDR3, as DNA: TGTGCCCGGAGGGGCGCGAACACCGGGGAGCTGTTTTTT. This chain joins TRBV30 and TRBJ2-2; D possibly corresponds to TRBD2 (6 bases). The CDR3 has 13 residues. Looked up from germline, CDR1 is GTSNPN and CDR2 is SVGIG (reference sequence).

The CDR3 bases are TGTGCCAGCACGGGAGGTTCGGGGGCCGAGACCCAGTACTTC. Encoded protein: CASTGGSGAETQYF. V gene TRBV7-3 combines with J gene TRBJ2-5; weak D call: TRBD2 (7 bases). V lost 7 bases to trimming and J lost 5 bases, with 17 bases between them. The germline V gene encodes CDR1 SGHTA and CDR2 FQGTGA. The CDR3 has 14 residues.

This clonotype was seen many times. This rearrangement joins TRBV2 to TRBJ2-7, with D unresolved. CDR3 length: 11 residues. Trimming cost V 7 bases and J 1 base, with 5 bases left between them. Germline V gene sequence: CDR1 SNHLY, CDR2 FYNNEI. This chain's CDR3 is CASISSYEQYF. The CDR3 DNA is TGTGCCAGCATAAGTTCCTACGAGCAGTACTTC. Using reference TRBV2 and TRBJ2-7 for the parts outside the CDR3, the full variable domain is EPEVTQTPSHQVTQMGQEVILRCVPISNHLYFYWYRQILGQKVEFLVSFYNNEISEKSEIFDDQFSVERPDGSNFTLKIRSTKLEDSAMYFCASISSYEQYFGPGTRLTVT.

This clonotype occurred many times. The rearrangement joins TRBV15 to TRBJ2-7; 9 nucleotides agree with TRBD1. There are 15 residues in the CDR3. V gave up 1 base and J gave up 7 bases; unmatched junction bases: 8. CDR1 and CDR2 (germline): LNHNV, YYDKDF (reference sequence). Written as DNA, the CDR3 is TGTGCCACCAGCAGAGTTAGAGGGACAGGGTTTGAGCAGTACTTC. Translating gives CATSRVRGTGFEQYF. The variable domain in full, with the rest retrieved from reference TRBV15 and TRBJ2-7, is DAMVIQNPRYQVTQFGKPVTLSCSQTLNHNVMYWYQQKSSQAPKLLFHYYDKDFNNEADTPDNFQSRRPNTSFCFLDIRSPGLGDTAMYLCATSRVRGTGFEQYFGPGTRLTVT.